This T cell receptor beta chain was captured in a study of blood T cell repertoires in COVID-19. At the level of the study: The study drew acute and convalescent COVID-19 samples from the United States, Italy and Spain. Sources were T cells, B-cell-depleted T cells, or PBMCs; the material itself was cDNA or gDNA.

This CDR3 comprises 13 residues. Trimming left V 4 bases short and J 3 bases short, with 10 bases between. Germline V gene sequence: CDR1 LNHDA, CDR2 SQIVND (reference sequence). Per the original data handling: Reference gene primer amplification in the assay estimated nucleated cell counts. Libraries were prepared by immunoSEQ multiplex PCR; TCRdb keeps only in-frame clonotypes and omits some of them. V, J and clone size were drawn from that table, and D and trimming were deduced from the DNA. The sample includes approximately 72,000 clones, around nine tenths seen only once; the top ten take less than 15%.

Material: peripheral blood. The receptor comes from an older woman with acute or convalescent COVID-19. The chain is built from TRBV19 and TRBJ2-7, with a possible D match to TRBD1 (5 bases). CDR3 region: CASSSSDSYEQYF. The CDR3 DNA follows: TGTGCCAGTAGTAGTAGTGACAGCTACGAGCAGTACTTC.